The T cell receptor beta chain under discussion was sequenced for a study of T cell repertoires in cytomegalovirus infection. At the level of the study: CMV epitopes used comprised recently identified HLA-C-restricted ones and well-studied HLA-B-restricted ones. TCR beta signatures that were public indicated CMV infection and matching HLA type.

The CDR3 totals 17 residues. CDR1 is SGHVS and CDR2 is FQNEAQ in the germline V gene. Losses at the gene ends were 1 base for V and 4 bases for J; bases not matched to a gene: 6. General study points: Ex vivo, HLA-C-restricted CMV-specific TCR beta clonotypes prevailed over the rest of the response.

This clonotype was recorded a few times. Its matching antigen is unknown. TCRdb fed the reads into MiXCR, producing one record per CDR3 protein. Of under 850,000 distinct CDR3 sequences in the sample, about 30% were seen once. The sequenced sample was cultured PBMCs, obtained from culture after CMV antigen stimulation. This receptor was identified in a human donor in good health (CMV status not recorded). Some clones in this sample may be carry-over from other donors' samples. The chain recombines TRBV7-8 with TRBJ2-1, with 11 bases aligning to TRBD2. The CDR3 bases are TGTGCCAGCAGCTTAGGGCTAGCGGGGGGTCTATACAATGAGCAGTTCTTC. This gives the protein CASSLGLAGGLYNEQFF.